The rows below give T cell receptor beta chains drawn from one sample of a study of cytomegalovirus exposure and HLA in healthy donors. The data were produced by immunoSEQ multiplex PCR, yet TCRdb's version contains in-frame clones alone and is incomplete. The sample shows about 76,000 clones, around 80% of them seen only once. Input material: PBMCs. These receptors came from a man aged 25-45 years in good health and CMV-seronegative. Each CDR3 is given with its conserved first and last residue.

J,V,CDR3
TRBJ1-3,TRBV15,CATSREGAEGNTIYF
TRBJ2-1,TRBV6-5,CASSLEGTSVRNEQFF
TRBJ2-1,TRBV6-1,CASSDGTYNEQFF
TRBJ1-5,TRBV4-3,CASSQSPGGNQPQHF
TRBJ1-6,TRBV2,CASSYSGQGSSPLHF
TRBJ2-3,TRBV4-3,CASSQGSAETQYF
TRBJ1-1,TRBV14,CASSQVLGGTEAFF
TRBJ1-4,TRBV5-1,CASSEQGTNEKLFF
TRBJ1-6,TRBV25-1,CASRALGAASPLHF
TRBJ2-2,TRBV4-2,CASSQEVGRGSYSGGELFF
TRBJ1-1,TRBV6-5,CASSYGRPQDTEAFF
TRBJ2-1,TRBV14,CASSPGTSGYNEQFF
TRBJ2-3,TRBV18,CASSPIVPTDTQYF
TRBJ2-3,TRBV6-5,CACQRYPYSTDTQYF
TRBJ1-1,TRBV14,CASSQVRQSISLNTEAFF
TRBJ1-5,TRBV4-2,CASSQDPGQGAQPQHF
TRBJ2-1,TRBV6-5,CASSFRDRAGNEQFF
NA,TRBV30,CAWSPYFGSGRVYEQYF
TRBJ1-1,TRBV18,CASSPGRHLNTEAFF
TRBJ1-1,TRBV5-4,CASSLSDNTEAFF
TRBJ2-3,TRBV6-5,CASSYKGGASDTQYF
TRBJ1-2,TRBV6-6,CATCPGQGLGYTF
TRBJ2-7,TRBV28,CASSWTGREGEQYF
TRBJ1-5,TRBV27,CASSCHSPQHF
TRBJ2-6,TRBV27,CASRFLSGANVLTF
TRBJ2-5,TRBV11-2,CASSHPSAETQYF
TRBJ2-1,TRBV6-5,CASSYGLDNEQFF
TRBJ2-5,TRBV9,CASSTWTSQQRETQYF
TRBJ1-2,TRBV4-1,CASSQVHRGGGYTF
TRBJ2-2,TRBV5-4,CASSLGGQGITGELFF
TRBJ2-3,TRBV5-1,CASSFTQGKTDTQYF
TRBJ1-4,TRBV6-5,CASSYTGGRIEKLFF
TRBJ2-5,TRBV18,CASSPRERETQYF
TRBJ2-6,TRBV5-4,CASSRGLLQSSGANVLTF
TRBJ1-6,TRBV6-5,CASRDRDNSPLHF
TRBJ1-3,TRBV30,CAWSQGFGPGNTIYF
TRBJ2-2,TRBV6-5,CASSFDGSNTGELFF
TRBJ2-7,TRBV6-5,CPSRRPGQGSGEQYF
TRBJ2-7,TRBV13,CASSLAGGPGTYEQYF
TRBJ1-5,TRBV27,CASSPRDRSNQPQHF
TRBJ2-5,TRBV2,CASSVWAGETQYF
TRBJ1-4,TRBV9,CASSRPGGIMEKLFF
TRBJ2-2,TRBV6-5,CASSWANTGELFF
TRBJ1-2,TRBV19,CASSIGGTGGGGYTF
TRBJ2-2,TRBV7-8,CASSLIRLMRRGDTGELFF
TRBJ2-7,TRBV5-6,CASSSGGRNEQYF
TRBJ2-7,TRBV18,CASSPTAGGYEQYF
TRBJ2-3,TRBV10-3,CAISEFGGTSTDTQYF
TRBJ2-7,TRBV28,CASREFIRGEQYF
TRBJ2-3,TRBV29-1,CSVEVPDGGAPDTQYF
TRBJ1-2,TRBV10-3,CAISERETDGYTF
TRBJ1-1,TRBV29-1,CSVENGGRTEAFF
TRBJ1-1,TRBV7-8,CASTGWTEGTEAFF
TRBJ1-5,TRBV19,CASSIDGGGPNQPQHF
TRBJ2-7,TRBV6-5,CASSYRPGAPYEQYF
TRBJ2-1,TRBV7-2,CASSLALAGTGSYNEQFF
TRBJ2-5,TRBV28,CASRLNLAGEETQYF
TRBJ1-5,TRBV7-2,CASSLAGGGQPQHF
TRBJ1-1,TRBV6-6,CASIDRGATEAFF